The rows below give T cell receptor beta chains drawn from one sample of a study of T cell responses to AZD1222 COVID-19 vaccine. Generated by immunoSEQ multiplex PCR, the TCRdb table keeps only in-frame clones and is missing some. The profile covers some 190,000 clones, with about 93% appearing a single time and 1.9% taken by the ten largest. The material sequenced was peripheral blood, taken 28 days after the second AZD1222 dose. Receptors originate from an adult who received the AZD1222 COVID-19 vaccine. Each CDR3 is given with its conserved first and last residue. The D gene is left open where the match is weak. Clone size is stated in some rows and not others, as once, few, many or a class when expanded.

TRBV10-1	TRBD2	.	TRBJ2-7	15	TGCGCCAGCAGTGATCTAGCGGGGAACTCCTACGAGCAGTACTTC	CASSDLAGNSYEQYF
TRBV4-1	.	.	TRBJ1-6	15	TGCGCCAGCAGCCAAGATAACAGTTATAATTCACCCCTCCACTTT	CASSQDNSYNSPLHF
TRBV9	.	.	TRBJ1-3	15	TGTGCCAGCAGCGTAGAAGTTTCCTCTGGAAACACCATATATTTT	CASSVEVSSGNTIYF
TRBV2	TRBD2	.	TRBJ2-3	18	TGTGCCAGCAAAAGAGGGGGCCTAGCGGGGTCGGGCACAGATACGCAGTATTTT	CASKRGGLAGSGTDTQYF
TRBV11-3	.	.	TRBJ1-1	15	TGTGCCAGCAGCTTAGGAACAGGGCCCCAACACCCACCCTATTTT	CASSLGTGPQHPPYF
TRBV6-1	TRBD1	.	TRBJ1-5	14	TGTGCCAGCAGTGAAACAGGGGGCGGGCAGCCCCAGCATTTT	CASSETGGGQPQHF
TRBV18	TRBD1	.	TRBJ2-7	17	TGTGCCAGCTCACCTCAACAGGGGGCGTACGTGGCCTACGAGCAGTACTTC	CASSPQQGAYVAYEQYF
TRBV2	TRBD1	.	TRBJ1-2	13	TGTGCCAGCACCGGACAGGTCAACTATGGCTACACCTTC	CASTGQVNYGYTF
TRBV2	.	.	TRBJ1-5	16	TGTGCCAGCAGTGAAGGGCGGCGGATGAGCAATCAGCCCCAGCATTTT	CASSEGRRMSNQPQHF
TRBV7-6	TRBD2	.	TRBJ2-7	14	TGTGCCAGCAGCTTAGCGAGCGGGAGCACCGAGCAGTACTTC	CASSLASGSTEQYF
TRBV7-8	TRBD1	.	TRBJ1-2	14	TGTGCCACCGGACAGGGAGACTCGGACTATGGCTACACCTTC	CATGQGDSDYGYTF
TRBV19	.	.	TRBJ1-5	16	TGTGCCAGTAGTATAGCGGGGGCATATAGCAATCAGCCCCAGCATTTT	CASSIAGAYSNQPQHF
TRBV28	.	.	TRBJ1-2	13	TGTGCCAGCAGCCCTTCAGCGTACTATGGCTACACCTTC	CASSPSAYYGYTF
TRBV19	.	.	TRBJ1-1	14	TGTGCCACTAGGAGGGGGACGGTGAACACTGAAGCTTTCTTT	CATRRGTVNTEAFF
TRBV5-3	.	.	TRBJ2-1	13	TGTGCCAGAAGCTTGGGGACTCCCAATGAGCAGTTCTTC	CARSLGTPNEQFF
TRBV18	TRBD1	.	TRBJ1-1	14	TGTGCCAGCTCACCGGGACAGGGGAACACTGAAGCTTTCTTT	CASSPGQGNTEAFF
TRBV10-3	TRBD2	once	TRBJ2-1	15	TGTGCCATCAGTGGCACTAGCGGAGACTACAATGAGCAGTTCTTC	CAISGTSGDYNEQFF
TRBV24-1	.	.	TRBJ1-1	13	TGTGCCACCAGCGGAGGGGGGAACACTGAAGCTTTCTTT	CATSGGGNTEAFF
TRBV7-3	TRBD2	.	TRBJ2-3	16	TGTGCCAGCAGTTTAAATAGCGGGCCCCACACAGATACGCAGTATTTT	CASSLNSGPHTDTQYF